The rows below give T cell receptor beta chains drawn from one sample of a study of T cells in Graves' hyperthyroidism and ophthalmopathy. MiXCR was run by TCRdb on the multiplex PCR reads, yielding one entry per CDR3 protein. Of roughly 300,000 distinct CDR3 sequences listed, 20% to 25% are singletons. The sequencing sample was made of blood. These receptors were collected from a woman in her 50s with Graves' hyperthyroidism. Both conserved end residues are part of each CDR3. The D gene is left open where the match is weak. A row's size may be missing; if present it is once, few, many or a size class.

d_gene: .; v_gene: TRBV18; abundance: many; j_gene: TRBJ1-2; CDR3nt: TGTGCCAGCTCACCCCTAAGGACGGGGGACTACACCTTC; CDR3aa: CASSPLRTGDYTF
d_gene: .; v_gene: TRBV29-1; abundance: many; j_gene: TRBJ2-1; CDR3nt: TGCAGCGTTCGAGGGACTGGCTGGGAGCAGTTCTTC; CDR3aa: CSVRGTGWEQFF
d_gene: .; v_gene: TRBV20-1; abundance: many; j_gene: TRBJ2-3; CDR3nt: TGCAGTGCTAGCGGGGACTTCACAGATACGCAGTATTTT; CDR3aa: CSASGDFTDTQYF
d_gene: .; v_gene: TRBV11-2; abundance: many; j_gene: TRBJ2-2; CDR3nt: TGTGCCAGCAGCTTAGAGGTCGGGGAGCTGTTTTTT; CDR3aa: CASSLEVGELFF
d_gene: .; v_gene: TRBV20-1; abundance: .; j_gene: TRBJ2-2; CDR3nt: TGCAGTGCTAGAGGCGGATTCGGGGAGCTGTCTTTT; CDR3aa: CSARGGFGELSF
d_gene: TRBD2; v_gene: TRBV2; abundance: many; j_gene: TRBJ2-1; CDR3nt: TGTGCCAGCAGTGATCTAGCGGGACGGCGTGATGAGCAGTTCTTC; CDR3aa: CASSDLAGRRDEQFF
d_gene: .; v_gene: TRBV20-1; abundance: many; j_gene: TRBJ2-3; CDR3nt: TGCAGTGCCACCTTTTTATTACAAAGCACAGATACGCAGTATTTT; CDR3aa: CSATFLLQSTDTQYF
d_gene: TRBD2; v_gene: TRBV20-1; abundance: many; j_gene: TRBJ2-1; CDR3nt: TGCAGTGCCCCCCCTATTGTGGGAGGGTACAATGAGCAGTTCTTC; CDR3aa: CSAPPIVGGYNEQFF
d_gene: .; v_gene: TRBV7-8; abundance: .; j_gene: TRBJ2-5; CDR3nt: TGTGCCAGCAGCCGAAAGGGACCCCAAGAGACCCAGTACTTC; CDR3aa: CASSRKGPQETQYF
d_gene: TRBD2; v_gene: TRBV10-3; abundance: few; j_gene: TRBJ2-1; CDR3nt: TGTGCCATCAGTGAGCAGCGGGGGGATGACAATGAGCAGTTCTTC; CDR3aa: CAISEQRGDDNEQFF
d_gene: .; v_gene: TRBV14; abundance: .; j_gene: TRBJ2-7; CDR3nt: TGTGCCAGCAGCTACTCGACAGCCACCTACGAGCAGTACTTC; CDR3aa: CASSYSTATYEQYF
d_gene: .; v_gene: TRBV5-1; abundance: many; j_gene: TRBJ1-4; CDR3nt: TGCGCCAGCAGCTTGGGAGGAGAGAATGAAAAACTGTTTTTT; CDR3aa: CASSLGGENEKLFF
d_gene: TRBD1; v_gene: TRBV11-2; abundance: few; j_gene: TRBJ2-7; CDR3nt: TGTGCCAGCAGCTTAGATATCTGGGACAGGTTCAACGAGCAGTACTTC; CDR3aa: CASSLDIWDRFNEQYF
d_gene: .; v_gene: TRBV11-2; abundance: .; j_gene: TRBJ2-3; CDR3nt: TGTGCCAGCAGCTTATCTGCGCCCGCAGATACGCAGTATTTT; CDR3aa: CASSLSAPADTQYF
d_gene: TRBD2; v_gene: TRBV5-1; abundance: few; j_gene: TRBJ2-2; CDR3nt: TGCGCCAGCAGCCAAGCAAAAAGCGGGAGTTGGTACACCGGGGAGCTGTTTTTT; CDR3aa: CASSQAKSGSWYTGELFF
d_gene: .; v_gene: TRBV19; abundance: .; j_gene: TRBJ2-7; CDR3nt: TGTGCCAGTAGCATCAGGGGTTCTCCGGGGGAGCAGTACTTC; CDR3aa: CASSIRGSPGEQYF
d_gene: .; v_gene: TRBV28; abundance: .; j_gene: TRBJ1-3; CDR3nt: TGTGCCAGCAGTTTAACAGTAATCTCTGGAAACACCATATATTTT; CDR3aa: CASSLTVISGNTIYF
d_gene: .; v_gene: TRBV6-1; abundance: many; j_gene: TRBJ1-4; CDR3nt: TGTGCCAGCAGTGACCAAGAGGGGGGCATTTTTGAAAAACTGTTTTTT; CDR3aa: CASSDQEGGIFEKLFF
d_gene: .; v_gene: TRBV2; abundance: many; j_gene: TRBJ2-3; CDR3nt: TGTGCCAGCAGTGATCTGGCTAGCGGCACAGATACGCAGTATTTT; CDR3aa: CASSDLASGTDTQYF
d_gene: TRBD2; v_gene: TRBV28; abundance: .; j_gene: TRBJ2-2; CDR3nt: TGTGCCAGCAGTTTCACTAGCGGGAGGCCCGGGGAGCTGTTTTTT; CDR3aa: CASSFTSGRPGELFF
d_gene: .; v_gene: TRBV20-1; abundance: .; j_gene: TRBJ1-1; CDR3nt: TGCAGTGCTAGAGATGGAGGTTCCACTGAAGCTTTCTTT; CDR3aa: CSARDGGSTEAFF
d_gene: .; v_gene: TRBV18; abundance: many; j_gene: TRBJ2-3; CDR3nt: TGTGCCAGCTCACCACCGATGCGGAAAAGCACAGATACGCAGTATTTT; CDR3aa: CASSPPMRKSTDTQYF
d_gene: TRBD2; v_gene: TRBV28; abundance: .; j_gene: TRBJ2-7; CDR3nt: TGTGCCAGCAGTAGCGCGGGCGGGGGGGGCTACAATGAGCAGTACTTC; CDR3aa: CASSSAGGGGYNEQYF